Sequencing of this TCR beta chain was carried out in a study of T cells in Graves' hyperthyroidism and ophthalmopathy (dated by TCRdb to between 2019 and 2020). As for the study more broadly: Peripheral blood was collected at initial diagnosis, before any treatment. To identify distinguishing TCR V-J signatures, a discovery cohort of 90 to 100 patients was used, comprising 43 with Graves' ophthalmopathy and 57 with stable Graves' hyperthyroidism. An independent validation cohort of 18 to 20 hyperthyroidism patients and over 15 patients who later progressed to ophthalmopathy tested prospective prediction of ophthalmopathy. The roughly 91 discovery patients were randomly divided into training and test sets at a 7:3 ratio. The study also compared thyroid tissue and blood T-cell repertoires from a handful of Graves' hyperthyroidism patients. Once sampling was done, hyperthyroidism patients were given methimazole at a starting dose of 30 mg daily, whereas ophthalmopathy patients were given high-dose intravenous methylprednisolone. According to the paper, TCR Vbeta CDR3 sequencing was carried out on more than 120 peripheral blood samples, which came from fewer than 50 ophthalmopathy, under 80 hyperthyroidism and about 17 progressor patients.

Amplification of TCR beta CDR3 regions was carried out from RNA transcripts. The first round of RT-PCR for the TCR CDR3 was performed with the HTBI primer set and the Qiagen OneStep RT-PCR kit. Libraries were constructed in a second round of multiplex PCR, after which size selection and purification were carried out. The libraries were sequenced on an Illumina HiSeq2000 using paired-end 100 bp reads. In the original analysis: SOAPnuke was used to process the raw data, removing reads that contained adapters or uncalled bases, had a mean Phred below 15, or lacked an exact match to the constant primer or identifier. High-quality paired reads were merged with COPE v1.2.5, and unique nucleotide sequences were defined as clonotypes. Clonotypes were aligned to IMGT TRBV, TRBD and TRBJ reference segments using MiTCR v1.1. Analysis was restricted to V-J combinations with a frequency above 0.0001, which covered about 99% of repertoires. A TCS score was defined as the ratio of F50 (clonal expansion) to E x V (chaos), with BLOSUM62-based TCRdist applied between CDR3 peptides within each V-J. Welch's t-statistics and random forest reduced roughly 500 V-J features to under 15, which were used in a naive Bayes classifier (R e1071). TCRdb cleaned the public reads at Q25 with fastp, built clones with MiXCR and kept in-frame beta chains. Records with the same CDR3 protein are collapsed into one entry carrying the most frequent genes and DNA. TCRdb, not the authors, supplied the V and J calls. The sample has a few hundred thousand distinct CDR3 sequences on record, 15% to 19% of them singletons. 7.7% of the sample comes from the top ten.

The paper's findings and limits, for the study overall: In validation, progression to ophthalmopathy was predicted by the model with around 71% sensitivity and roughly 76% specificity, a median of about 6.8 months before onset. No statistical method was used to set the sample size in advance, and investigators knew the group allocation. Ophthalmopathy was separated from stable hyperthyroidism by a 13 V-J signature model, with approximately 89% sensitivity and about 81% specificity obtained in cross-validation and 80%/75% obtained in testing. Blood samples also contained most of the expanded thyroid clonotypes (frequency above 0.001), which suggests that blood repertoires may reflect thyroid immune responses.

A patient counted as having stable Graves' hyperthyroidism if no progression to ophthalmopathy occurred over 18 months of follow-up. The hyperthyroidism patients were between 18 and 65 years old and newly diagnosed, with a disease duration of less than 2 months. Any patient with an uncontrolled infection, another autoimmune disease, pregnancy or lactation was excluded. Clinical symptoms, serum thyroxine and TRAb, thyroid ultrasound, and orbital computed tomography formed the basis for the diagnoses. PBMCs were separated from roughly 9.6 ml of fresh peripheral blood using Ficoll-Paque density gradient centrifugation. Total RNA was extracted with Trizol reagent, and quality was checked on an Agilent 2100 Bioanalyzer. Counted from cysteine to phenylalanine, this CDR3 has 12 amino acids. Only the CDR3 DNA is retained, 36 bases long and in frame from the first base. Trimming costs V 3 bases and J 5 bases, and their ends lie 7 bases apart.

This clonotype was observed many times. No antigen is known for it. No base qualities exist here, and no much larger clone lies one base off it. The material sequenced was blood. This TCR derives from a woman between 18 and 29 years old with Graves' hyperthyroidism. Recombination connected TRBV12-3 or TRBV12-4 to TRBJ1-1, with the identity of the D gene unclear. The CDR3 region has the sequence CASSLRYTEAFF. The nucleotides are TGTGCCAGCAGTTTGCGATATACTGAAGCTTTCTTT.